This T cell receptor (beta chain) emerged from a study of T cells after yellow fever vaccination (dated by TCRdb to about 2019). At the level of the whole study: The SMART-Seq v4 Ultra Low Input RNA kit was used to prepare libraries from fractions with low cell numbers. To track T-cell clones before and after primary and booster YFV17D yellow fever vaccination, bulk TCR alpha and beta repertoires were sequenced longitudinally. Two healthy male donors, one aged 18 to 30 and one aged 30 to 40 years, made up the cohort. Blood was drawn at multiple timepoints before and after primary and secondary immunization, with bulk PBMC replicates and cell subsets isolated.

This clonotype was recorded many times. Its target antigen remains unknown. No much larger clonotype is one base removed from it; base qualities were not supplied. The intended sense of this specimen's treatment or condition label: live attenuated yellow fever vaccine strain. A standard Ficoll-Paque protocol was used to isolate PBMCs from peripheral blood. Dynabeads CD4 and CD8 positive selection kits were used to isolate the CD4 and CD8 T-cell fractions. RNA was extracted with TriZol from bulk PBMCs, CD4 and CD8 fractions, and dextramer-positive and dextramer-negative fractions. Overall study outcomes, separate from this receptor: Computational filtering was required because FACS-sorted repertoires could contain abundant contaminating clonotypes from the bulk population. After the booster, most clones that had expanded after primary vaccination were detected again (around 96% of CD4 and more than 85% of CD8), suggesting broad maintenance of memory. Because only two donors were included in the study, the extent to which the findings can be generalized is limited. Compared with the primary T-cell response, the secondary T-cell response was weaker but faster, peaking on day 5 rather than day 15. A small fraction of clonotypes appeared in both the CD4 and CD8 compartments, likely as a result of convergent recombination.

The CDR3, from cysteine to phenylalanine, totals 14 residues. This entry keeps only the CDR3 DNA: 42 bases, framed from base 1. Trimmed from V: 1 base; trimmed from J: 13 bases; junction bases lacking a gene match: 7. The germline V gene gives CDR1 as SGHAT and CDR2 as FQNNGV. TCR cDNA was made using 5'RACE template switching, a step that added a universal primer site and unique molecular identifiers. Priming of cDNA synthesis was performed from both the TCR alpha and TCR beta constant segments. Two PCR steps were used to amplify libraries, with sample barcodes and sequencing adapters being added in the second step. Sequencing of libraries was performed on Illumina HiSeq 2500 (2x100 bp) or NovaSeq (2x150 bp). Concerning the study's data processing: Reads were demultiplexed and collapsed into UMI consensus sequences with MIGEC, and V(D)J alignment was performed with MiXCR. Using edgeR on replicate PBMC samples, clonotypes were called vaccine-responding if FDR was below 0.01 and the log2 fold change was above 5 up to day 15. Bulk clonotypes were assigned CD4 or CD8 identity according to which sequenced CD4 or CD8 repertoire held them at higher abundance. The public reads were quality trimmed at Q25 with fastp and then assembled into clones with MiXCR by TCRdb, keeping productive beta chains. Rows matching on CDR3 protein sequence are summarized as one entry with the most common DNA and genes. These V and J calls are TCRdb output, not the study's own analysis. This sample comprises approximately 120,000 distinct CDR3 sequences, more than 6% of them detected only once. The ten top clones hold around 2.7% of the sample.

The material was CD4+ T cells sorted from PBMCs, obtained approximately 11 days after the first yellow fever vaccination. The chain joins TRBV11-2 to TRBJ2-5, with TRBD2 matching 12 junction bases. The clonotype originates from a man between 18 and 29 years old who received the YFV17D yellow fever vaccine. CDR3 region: CASSLVPSGGARYF. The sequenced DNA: TGTGCCAGCAGCTTAGTCCCTAGCGGGGGGGCCCGGTACTTC.